A single sample gave rise to the 25 T cell receptor beta chains below, sequenced in a study of blood T cells in healthy people across ages. The authors ran a second PCR of 7 to 11 cycles using a sample-barcoded 5' primer and a J-beta primer mix. Each CDR3 protein is one row after TCRdb ran MiXCR on the 5' RACE reads. The repertoire holds roughly 1 million distinct CDR3 sequences, approximately 26% seen once, with approximately 0.7% in the top ten. The data were also submitted as part of a second study, on T cells of mothers and their children.

The sequenced sample consisted of blood. These receptors originate from a girl aged 2 to 9 in good health.

This clonotype was seen a handful of times. This rearrangement joins TRBV28 to TRBJ2-3; either TRBD1 or TRBD2 may supply D (6 bases each). There are 20 residues in the CDR3. V was clipped by 5 bases and J by 4 bases, with 31 bases between them. Germline CDR1 and CDR2: MDHEN and SYDVKM. CDR3 in DNA: TGTGCCAGCAGTAAGATTACGGTTGGGGGGCCTATGTCTACGTCAGATACGCAGTATTTT. Translated: CASSKITVGGPMSTSDTQYF.

This rearrangement joins TRBV11-2 to TRBJ2-5; unclear D gene. There are 18 residues in the CDR3. Germline CDR1 is SGHAT and CDR2 is FQNNGV. V was shortened by 5 bases and J by 2 bases, with 24 bases between the two germline ends. The DNA of the CDR3 is TGTGCCAGCAGCGGCGGCCCAATCTGGGAAGCCCAACAAGAGACCCAGTACTTC. Translation: CASSGGPIWEAQQETQYF.

This clonotype was detected only a few times. The rearrangement uses TRBV7-6 and TRBJ2-2; possibly TRBD1 for D (6 bases). This CDR3 comprises 15 residues. Looked up from germline, CDR1 is SGHVS and CDR2 is FNYEAQ. V lost 5 bases, J lost 3 bases, and 13 bases lay in between. Here the CDR3 DNA reads TGTGCCAGCAGCCCAGGACAGACGCACACCGGGGAGCTGTTTTTT. As protein: CASSPGQTHTGELFF.

V gene TRBV4-1 combines with J gene TRBJ2-1; TRBD2 matches 14 bases. From germline, CDR1 is MGHRA and CDR2 YSYEKL. With 3 bases clipped from V and 4 bases from J, the junction kept 8 bases outside the gene matches. CDR3 size: 18 residues. The CDR3 reads CASSQGLAGVPTYNEQFF. CDR3 coding DNA: TGCGCCAGCAGCCAGGGACTAGCGGGGGTCCCTACTTACAATGAGCAGTTCTTC.

The chain couples TRBV29-1 to TRBJ1-2; TRBD1 matches 7 bases. This CDR3 has 12 residues. Germline V gene lookup returns CDR1 SQVTM and CDR2 ANQGSEA. J gave up 6 bases and V 4 bases, and 5 bases lay outside the gene matches. This chain's CDR3 is CSVGGGTDGYTF. CDR3 DNA sequence: TGCAGCGTTGGGGGGGGGACAGATGGCTACACCTTC.

This chain joins TRBV10-3 and TRBJ2-5, with D unresolved. The V and J ends lost 10 bases and 5 bases respectively, with 11 bases between them. The germline CDR1 and CDR2 sequences are ENHRY and SYGVKD. The CDR3 contains 11 residues. The CDR3 bases are TGTGCCACGGCCCAAATGGAGACCCAGTACTTC. Translated, it gives CATAQMETQYF.

This clonotype was recorded only once. The chain uses TRBV11-2 and TRBJ1-2; the D is unclear. The CDR3 sequence is 12 residues long. With 8 bases removed from V and 6 bases from J, the gap between germline ends came to 13 bases. CDR1 is SGHAT, CDR2 FQNNGV, per germline. The CDR3 is CASSPAGNGYTF. CDR3 bases: TGTGCCAGCTCCCCGGCCGGGAATGGCTACACCTTC.

This chain links TRBV7-9 with TRBJ1-1; D gene ambiguous. CDR1 is SEHNR and CDR2 is FQNEAQ in the germline V gene (reference sequence). The CDR3 spans 12 residues. Trimming left V 3 bases short and J 11 bases short, with 13 bases between. The DNA for the CDR3 is TGTGCCAGCAGCTTTGAGGGAGAAAGGGCTTTCTTT. As protein: CASSFEGERAFF.

There are a few counts of this clonotype. V and J are TRBV7-9 and TRBJ2-1, with D possibly matching TRBD2 (5 bases). The length of the CDR3 is 14 residues. The V gene lost 1 base and the J gene lost 8 bases, with 12 bases spanning the gap. Per germline, CDR1 SEHNR and CDR2 FQNEAQ (reference sequence). The CDR3 DNA follows: TGTGCCAGCAGCTTAGTCGGGAAGTGGGATGAGCAGTTCTTC. This translates into CASSLVGKWDEQFF.

This clonotype was counted between two and nine times. The J gene is TRBJ2-7, the V gene TRBV27; 10 bases are shared with TRBD1. V dropped 4 bases and J dropped 5; count of bases not matched to a gene: 8. Germline V gene sequence: CDR1 MNHEY, CDR2 SMNVEV (reference sequence). The CDR3 has 15 residues. The CDR3 is CASSSPGTGVDEQYF. The CDR3 DNA reads TGTGCCAGCAGTTCCCCCGGGACAGGGGTTGACGAGCAGTACTTC.

In DNA form, the CDR3 reads TGTGCCAGCAGTAATAGCGGGCCCGTGAGCTACGAGCAGTACTTC. It encodes CASSNSGPVSYEQYF. This rearrangement joins TRBV27 to TRBJ2-5; 7 bases map to TRBD2. The last part of the DNA fits TRBJ2-7 better; the J call may be wrong. Per the germline V gene, CDR1 is MNHEY and CDR2 is SMNVEV (reference sequence). The length of the CDR3 is 15 residues.

This chain links TRBV11-3 with TRBJ1-1; D is uncertain. V gave up 4 bases and J gave up 3 bases, with 12 bases separating them. This CDR3 is 14 amino acids long. Per germline, CDR1 SGHNT and CDR2 YENEEA. The CDR3 region is CASSSRDTYTEAFF. CDR3 in DNA: TGTGCCAGCAGCTCCCGAGACACTTACACTGAAGCTTTCTTT. Full variable domain (remainder filled in from reference TRBV11-3 and TRBJ1-1): EAGVVQSPRYKIIEKKQPVAFWCNPISGHNTLYWYLQNLGQGPELLIRYENEEAVDDSQLPKDRFSAERLKGVDSTLKIQPAELGDSAVYLCASSSRDTYTEAFFGQGTRLTVV.

This clonotype was counted only a few times. The chain combines TRBV9 with TRBJ2-7; unclear D gene. Germline loops: CDR1 SGDLS, CDR2 YYNGEE. CDR3 length: 16 residues. With 4 bases removed from V and 1 base from J, the gap between germline ends came to 18 bases. CDR3 DNA sequence: TGTGCCAGCAGCCCTCTTAGGAGCTTATCGTCCTACGAGCAGTACTTC. Amino acid sequence: CASSPLRSLSSYEQYF.

The chain carries TRBV28 and TRBJ2-4, with TRBD1 matching over 8 bases. With V trimmed by 6 bases and J by 8 bases, 15 bases remained unmatched. The CDR3 is 16 amino acids. CDR1 is MDHEN, CDR2 SYDVKM, per germline. CDR3 sequence (DNA): TGTGCCAGCAGCGCCGCCAGGACAGGGAGAGGGTACATTCAGTACTTC. This sequence encodes CASSAARTGRGYIQYF.

The J gene is TRBJ2-1, the V gene TRBV7-2, with 8 positions matching TRBD2. The germline V gene has CDR1 SGHTA and CDR2 FQGNSA. The CDR3 runs 16 residues. Trimming removed 5 bases from V and 3 bases from J; junction bases left unmatched: 9. CDR3 protein: CASSQSLAGLYNEQFF. CDR3 nucleotide sequence: TGTGCCAGCAGCCAATCCCTAGCGGGTCTCTACAATGAGCAGTTCTTC.

The chain employs TRBV20-1 and TRBJ2-7; D possibly corresponds to TRBD1 (5 bases). The CDR3 is 13 residues long. The germline CDR1 and CDR2 sequences are DFQATT and SNEGSKA (reference sequence). V shed 3 bases and J shed 0 bases, with 9 bases lying between them. CDR3 sequence reads: CSASGAVSYEQYF. Here the CDR3 DNA reads TGCAGTGCTAGTGGGGCTGTCTCCTACGAGCAGTACTTC.

As to this clonotype: The junction and the germline gene differ at one end; a read error may be behind it. V is TRBV28 and J is TRBJ2-3, with 8 bases matching TRBD2. The CDR3 extends over 16 amino acids. Germline V CDR1 and CDR2: MDHEN, SYDVKM. Here the CDR3 reads CASSLLAGTSTGTQYF. CDR3 coding DNA: TGTGCCAGCAGTTTATTAGCGGGGACGTCCACAGGTACGCAGTATTTT.

This clonotype was observed a few times. The chain uses TRBV29-1 and TRBJ2-5; a weak D match, TRBD2 (5 bases). V was cut by 4 bases and J by 5 bases, with 14 bases left in between. Germline CDR1 SQVTM, CDR2 ANQGSEA. CDR3 length: 13 amino acids. CDR3 region: CSVVLGVGETQYF. DNA of the CDR3: TGCAGCGTTGTCCTGGGAGTCGGGGAGACCCAGTACTTC.

This clonotype was found a few times. The chain employs TRBV28 and TRBJ2-5, with D perhaps matching TRBD1 (6 bases). Between the trimmed V and J ends, which lost 10 bases and 5 bases, there was a span of 14 bases. Germline V lookup: CDR1 MDHEN, CDR2 SYDVKM. The CDR3 is made up of 12 amino acids. The chain's CDR3 is CATGAEVETQYF. For the CDR3, the DNA is TGTGCCACAGGGGCGGAGGTGGAGACCCAGTACTTC.

This chain joins TRBV7-2 and TRBJ1-2; TRBD1 aligns across 7 bases. CDR1 is SGHTA and CDR2 is FQGNSA in the germline V gene. CDR3 size: 14 residues. J was trimmed by 4 bases and V by 3 bases; bases with no gene match: 5. CDR3 residues: CASSFGQVAYGYTF. CDR3 nucleotide sequence: TGTGCCAGCAGCTTTGGACAGGTTGCCTATGGCTACACCTTC.

The V gene is TRBV28, the J gene TRBJ2-5; 7 bases fit TRBD1. TRBJ2-7 explains the end of the DNA better; the J call may be wrong. Germline-derived CDR1 and CDR2 are MDHEN and SYDVKM. The CDR3 is 13 residues long. CDR3 sequence (DNA): TGTGCCAGCAGTAGACAGGGCCGGGACGAGCAGTACTTC. Translation gives CASSRQGRDEQYF.

In this sample, this clonotype turned up once. The chain joins TRBV7-9 to TRBJ2-6, with D perhaps TRBD1 (6 bases). Germline V gene sequence: CDR1 SEHNR, CDR2 FQNEAQ (reference sequence). The germline V and J ends were trimmed by 6 bases and 0 bases, with 15 bases remaining between them. The CDR3 runs to 17 residues. The CDR3 reads CASSLTGPLSGANVLTF. The DNA for the CDR3 is TGTGCCAGCAGTTTAACAGGGCCCCTCTCTGGGGCCAACGTCCTGACTTTC.

The chain has TRBV4-3 and TRBJ1-2; D is uncertain. Looked up from germline, CDR1 is LGHNA and CDR2 is YSLEER. Deletions cut 0 bases from V and 6 bases from J, with 26 bases between. The CDR3 covers 19 residues. CDR3 sequence (DNA): TGCGCCAGCAGCCAAGATTGGGGAGATTCTAGCTGGGCTGCCGATGGCTACACCTTC. This codes for CASSQDWGDSSWAADGYTF.

The V call is TRBV12-5, the J call TRBJ2-2, with unresolved D. Germline V lookup: CDR1 LGHNT, CDR2 FRNRAP. The CDR3 contains 12 residues. The V end lost 3 bases, the J end lost 7 bases, and 6 bases lay between the germline ends. CDR3 region: CASGFPVGELFF. The CDR3 DNA reads TGTGCTAGTGGTTTCCCGGTCGGGGAGCTGTTTTTT.

The V and J genes are TRBV7-9 and TRBJ2-5; 11 nucleotides align to TRBD2. The DNA matches TRBJ2-7 better at its end, which makes the J call doubtful. Germline-derived CDR1 and CDR2 are SEHNR and FQNEAQ (reference sequence). The CDR3 covers 15 residues. This CDR3 is CASSPGTSGRNEQYF. CDR3 nucleotides: TGTGCCAGCAGCCCCGGGACTAGCGGCCGAAACGAGCAGTACTTC.